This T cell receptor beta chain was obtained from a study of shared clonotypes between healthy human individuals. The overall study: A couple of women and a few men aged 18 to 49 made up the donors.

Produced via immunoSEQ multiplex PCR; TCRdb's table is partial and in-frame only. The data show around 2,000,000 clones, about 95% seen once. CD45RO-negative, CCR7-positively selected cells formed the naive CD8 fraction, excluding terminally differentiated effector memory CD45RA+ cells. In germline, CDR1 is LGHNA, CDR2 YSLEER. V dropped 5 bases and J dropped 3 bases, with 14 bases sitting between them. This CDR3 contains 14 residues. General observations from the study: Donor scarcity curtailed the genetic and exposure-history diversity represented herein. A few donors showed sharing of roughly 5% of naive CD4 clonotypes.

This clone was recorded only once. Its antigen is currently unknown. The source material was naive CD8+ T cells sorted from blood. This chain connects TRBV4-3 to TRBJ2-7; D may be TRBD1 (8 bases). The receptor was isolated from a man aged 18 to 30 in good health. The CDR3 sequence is CASSMNRGGYEQYF. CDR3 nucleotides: TGCGCCAGCAGCATGAACAGGGGGGGCTACGAGCAGTACTTC.